This T cell receptor beta chain was sequenced in a study of tumor and adjacent non-tumor tissue in lung cancer. Study-wide background: The cohort had about 12 adenocarcinoma, a couple of squamous cell and 1 small cell patients.

No cell sorting was done before RNA was extracted from the tissue. Three rounds of nested PCR, following a modified ARM-PCR protocol, produced the TCRbeta library. TCRdb reprocessed the multiplex PCR reads with MiXCR, giving one entry per CDR3 protein. Of roughly 150,000 distinct CDR3 sequences listed, roughly 66% were seen once; the top ten hold roughly 18%. This clonotype was counted a single time. The target antigen is unknown. The CDR3 length is 15 residues. Germline V lookup: CDR1 LGHNA, CDR2 YNFKEQ. Overall study findings and caveats: TCR diversity was significantly greater in tumor than normal lung tissue. Tumor repertoires had a smaller top 100 clone share than normal lung.

This TCR was sampled from a man in his 60s with small cell lung cancer. Sequencing was done on a sample of lung tumor tissue. This chain uses TRBV4-2 with TRBJ2-1; TRBD2 agrees at 9 bases. CDR3 DNA sequence: TGTGTCTGCAGCCAAGAGCGGGAGGTGCACAATGAGCAGTTCTTC. It codes for CVCSQEREVHNEQFF.